The 16 T cell receptor beta chains below come from one sample, sequenced in a study of identical twins. TCRdb analysed the 5' RACE reads with MiXCR anew, one entry per CDR3 protein. The table includes 220,000 or so distinct CDR3 sequences, around 6.6% detected once. The same sample was also studied in work on yellow fever vaccine responses in identical twins.

The sample consisted of memory (CD45RO+) T cells sorted from blood. These receptors all come from a woman between 18 and 29 years old in good health.

V is TRBV5-5 and J is TRBJ1-1, with D hard to call. Germline V gives CDR1 SGHKS, CDR2 YYEKEE (reference sequence). Trimming took 4 bases from V and 3 from J, leaving 13 bases between them. The CDR3 covers 14 residues. The CDR3 loop is CASSPAWGYTEAFF. The DNA for the CDR3 is TGTGCCAGCAGCCCCGCGTGGGGTTACACTGAAGCTTTCTTT.

In its sample, this clonotype was seen a few times. This chain uses TRBV7-2 with TRBJ2-5; 8 bases align to TRBD2. Trimming at V came to 4 bases and at J to 0 bases, leaving 7 bases not matched to a gene. The CDR3 totals 16 residues. Germline CDR1 reads SGHTA; CDR2 reads FQGNSA. CDR3 loop: CASSSTSAGHQETQYF. DNA for the CDR3: TGTGCCAGCAGCTCGACTAGCGCGGGACACCAAGAGACCCAGTACTTC.

This clonotype was detected only a few times. This rearrangement joins TRBV28 to TRBJ1-1; no clear D. The length of the CDR3 is 14 residues. V shed 4 bases and J shed 1 base, with 10 bases lying between them. CDR1 and CDR2 (germline): MDHEN, SYDVKM. The CDR3: CASSSYLTNTEAFF. CDR3 coding DNA: TGTGCCAGCAGTTCTTATCTTACGAACACTGAAGCTTTCTTT.

This clonotype was counted between two and nine times. This rearrangement joins TRBV7-8 to TRBJ1-2; no reliable D call. The V end lost 5 bases, the J end lost 0 bases, and 10 bases lay between the germline ends. The V gene's germline CDR1 is SGHVS and CDR2 FQNEAQ. The CDR3 consists of 14 residues. In DNA form, the CDR3 reads TGTGCCAGCAGCCCAACTTCGGCTAACTATGGCTACACCTTC. Amino acids: CASSPTSANYGYTF. Full variable domain (missing parts from reference TRBV7-8 and TRBJ1-2): GAGVSQSPRYKVAKRGQDVALRCDPISGHVSLFWYQQALGQGPEFLTYFQNEAQLDKSGLPSDRFFAERPEGSVSTLKIQRTQQEDSAVYLCASSPTSANYGYTFGSGTRLTVV.

This clonotype was detected only a few times. The V and J genes are TRBV5-1 and TRBJ1-1; 8 nucleotides line up with TRBD1. The J segment lost 5 bases and the V segment lost 7 bases, leaving 10 bases of the junction unmatched. The CDR3 is 14 residues long. Germline CDR1 SGHRS, CDR2 YFSETQ. The CDR3 DNA sequence: TGCGCCAGCGGTACGACAGGGGTCCCGACTGAAGCTTTCTTT. Protein product: CASGTTGVPTEAFF.

This chain connects TRBV7-9 to TRBJ2-5; TRBD2 agrees at 7 bases. Germline V gives CDR1 SEHNR, CDR2 FQNEAQ (reference sequence). The CDR3 has 13 residues. The junction had 6 bases not matched to a gene; V was cut back by 10 bases and J by 1 base. The CDR3 loop is CATNPSGQETQYF. CDR3 nucleotides: TGTGCCACCAACCCTAGCGGCCAAGAGACCCAGTACTTC.

The gene calls are TRBV19 and TRBJ2-2, with D hard to call. This CDR3 has 17 amino acids. The V and J ends lost 3 bases and 0 bases respectively, with 14 bases between them. Germline V lookup: CDR1 LNHDA, CDR2 SQIVND (reference sequence). CDR3 DNA sequence: TGTGCCAGTAGTATCCCCCTGGGCAGGTCGAACACCGGGGAGCTGTTTTTT. It encodes CASSIPLGRSNTGELFF.

Ten or more counts support this clonotype. J is TRBJ2-1 and V is TRBV7-9; TRBD1 matches 11 bases. This CDR3 has 15 residues. Germline V gene sequence: CDR1 SEHNR, CDR2 FQNEAQ (reference sequence). V trimming: 4 bases; J trimming: 5 bases; junction bases outside the gene matches: 4. The CDR3 here is CASSYGTGGDNEQFF. DNA of the CDR3: TGTGCCAGCAGCTATGGGACAGGGGGAGACAATGAGCAGTTCTTC.

This clonotype was detected only a few times. The chain joins TRBV3-1 to TRBJ2-3, with 14 bases matching TRBD2. The J segment lost 7 bases and the V segment lost 3 bases, leaving 3 bases of the junction unmatched. Germline assignment: CDR1 LGHDT and CDR2 YNNKEL (reference sequence). This CDR3 has 15 residues. As DNA, the CDR3 is TGTGCCAGCAGCCAGACTAGCGGGGGGGCAAATACGCAGTATTTT. This sequence encodes CASSQTSGGANTQYF.

Ten or more counts support this clonotype. The rearrangement uses TRBV29-1 and TRBJ2-3; 15 bases match TRBD2. V lost 4 bases and J lost 4; bases outside the gene matches: 3. The CDR3 contains 15 residues. Looked up from germline, CDR1 is SQVTM and CDR2 is ANQGSEA. The CDR3 spells CSVAWTSGRADTQYF. CDR3 in DNA: TGCAGCGTTGCCTGGACTAGCGGGAGGGCAGATACGCAGTATTTT.

This clonotype was observed a handful of times. The chain employs TRBV15 and TRBJ2-3, with 9 nucleotides matching TRBD1. J lost 6 bases, V lost 3 bases, and 7 bases had no gene match. The CDR3 is made up of 15 amino acids. CDR1 is LNHNV, CDR2 YYDKDF, per germline (reference sequence). CDR3 loop: CATSRRGQGRDTQYF. The CDR3 nucleotides are TGTGCCACCAGCAGGAGGGGACAGGGAAGGGATACGCAGTATTTT.

This clonotype has more than one count but fewer than ten. CDR3 sequence: CASSVDWVGEQYF. The CDR3 DNA sequence: TGTGCCAGCAGCGTCGACTGGGTGGGCGAGCAGTACTTC. The genes are TRBV9 and TRBJ2-7; the D is unclear. Germline CDR1 and CDR2: SGDLS and YYNGEE. V lost 2 bases and J 6 bases, leaving 12 bases between the germline ends. The CDR3 loop spans 13 amino acids.

This clonotype was detected only a few times. The V gene is TRBV7-9, the J gene TRBJ2-7, with 7 bases fitting TRBD1. Germline trimming cut 4 bases from V and 6 bases from J; bases unmatched to any gene: 6. Germline CDR1 SEHNR, CDR2 FQNEAQ (reference sequence). The CDR3 covers 13 residues. Here the CDR3 reads CASSSLSGGEQYF. CDR3 nucleotides: TGTGCCAGCAGCTCTCTTTCAGGGGGCGAGCAGTACTTC.

The gene calls are TRBV2 and TRBJ1-5; D unclear. V dropped 8 bases and J dropped 1 base, with 12 bases sitting between them. The CDR3 spans 14 residues. CDR1 is SNHLY and CDR2 is FYNNEI in the germline V gene. The CDR3 protein is CASGQDNSNQPQHF. CDR3 in DNA: TGTGCCAGCGGTCAGGATAACAGCAATCAGCCCCAGCATTTT.

This clonotype was seen more than once but under ten times. The chain recombines TRBV29-1 with TRBJ2-3; a weak D match, TRBD2 (7 bases). The CDR3 is 20 residues long. The V gene lost 4 bases and the J gene lost 1 base, with 30 bases spanning the gap. CDR1 and CDR2 (germline): SQVTM, ANQGSEA. The CDR3 sequence: CSVADRLEGGRKGGTDTQYF. The CDR3 region has the DNA TGCAGCGTTGCCGACAGGTTGGAGGGGGGGAGAAAGGGGGGCACAGATACGCAGTATTTT.

This clonotype was counted a few times. This chain uses TRBV28 with TRBJ1-5; D unresolved. Looked up from germline, CDR1 is MDHEN and CDR2 is SYDVKM. The CDR3 is made up of 16 amino acids. The V end lost 5 bases, the J end lost 3 bases, and 17 bases lay between the germline ends. This CDR3 is CASSPHGRENNQPQHF. CDR3 bases: TGTGCCAGCAGTCCCCACGGGCGGGAAAACAATCAGCCCCAGCATTTT.